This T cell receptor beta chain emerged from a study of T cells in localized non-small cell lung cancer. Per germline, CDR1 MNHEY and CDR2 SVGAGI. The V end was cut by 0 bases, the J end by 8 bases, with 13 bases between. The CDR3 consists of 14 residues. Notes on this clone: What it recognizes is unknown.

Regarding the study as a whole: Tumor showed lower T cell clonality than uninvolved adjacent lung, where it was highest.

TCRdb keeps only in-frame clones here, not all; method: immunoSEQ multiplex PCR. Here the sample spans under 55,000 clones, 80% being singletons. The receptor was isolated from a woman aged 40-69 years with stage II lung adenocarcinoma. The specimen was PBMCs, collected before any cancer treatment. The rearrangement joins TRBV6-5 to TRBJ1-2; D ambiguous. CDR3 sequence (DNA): TGTGCCAGCAGTTACTCACGGCTAATGGGAGGCTACACCTTC. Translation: CASSYSRLMGGYTF.